This T cell receptor beta chain was recorded in a study of T cell repertoires in ileal Crohn's disease. Turning to the study itself: All patients had surgery for stricturing (about 60%) or penetrating (around 40%) disease.

On this clone: What it recognizes is unknown.

The CDR3 covers 15 residues. Looked up from germline, CDR1 is SGHDN and CDR2 is FVKESK. The J segment lost 6 bases and the V segment lost 1 base, leaving 2 bases of the junction unmatched. Using immunoSEQ multiplex PCR, the repertoire was profiled, and TCRdb retains in-frame clones only, with some absent. The table includes approximately 5,000 clones, roughly 96% detected once. Findings and limits, study-wide: Every patient over 26.8% clonality showed endoscopic recurrence. Compared with CD4 T cells, sorted CD8 cells carried more expanded clones.

The chain combines TRBV14 with TRBJ2-1; TRBD2 agrees at 11 bases. The sequencing sample was made of ileal tissue. The TCR originated in an adult with Crohn's disease. CDR3 amino acids: CASSQGLAGPNEQFF. The CDR3 DNA reads TGTGCCAGCAGCCAAGGACTAGCGGGACCCAATGAGCAGTTCTTC.